This T cell receptor beta chain is from a study of vaccination and CD4 T cells after COVID-19. In the study overall: Each control was exposed to a CEFX pool, an HIV-1 Nef pool, or no peptide at all.

Concerning this clonotype itself: What it recognizes is unknown.

The treatment here: approximately 9-day PBMC culture with coronavirus spike peptide pools or control peptides (ViraFEST assay). CD4+ T cells that came from the unexposed donor were collected before the COVID-19 pandemic (2011-2018). The authors replaced half the medium with fresh IL-2 medium on days 3 and 7. Germline CDR1 and CDR2: SGHTA and FQGNSA. The CDR3 sequence is 14 residues long. V was pared by 5 bases and J by 4 bases, with 14 bases between. Cultured CD4+ T cell DNA underwent sequencing with the Oncomine TCR Beta short-read assay. One entry per CDR3 protein, called by TCRdb with MiXCR from the PCR reads. This table has about 5,700 distinct CDR3 sequences, 27% appearing once.

This clonotype was sampled from a human donor in good health. V and J are TRBV7-2 and TRBJ1-1; D is perhaps TRBD1 (5 bases). The sample was CD4+ T cells from blood, cultured in vitro. In DNA form, the CDR3 reads TGTGCCAGCAGCGAGGGACGGGGAATCACTGAAGCTTTCTTT. Residues: CASSEGRGITEAFF.